Presented here are 5 T cell receptor beta chains from one specimen sequenced in a study of cytomegalovirus exposure and HLA in healthy donors. The PCR employed 60 Vbeta primers together with 13 Jbeta primers. Libraries were prepared by immunoSEQ multiplex PCR; TCRdb keeps only in-frame clonotypes and omits some of them. The sample has approximately 130,000 clones; around 75% are singletons. The specimen sequenced was PBMCs. These receptors originate from a man younger than 45 in good health and CMV-seronegative.

J is TRBJ2-4 and V is TRBV27, with 11 bases lining up with TRBD2. The CDR3 sequence is 16 residues long. V lost 3 bases to trimming and J lost 8 bases; unmatched junction nucleotides: 9. Germline V gene sequence: CDR1 MNHEY, CDR2 SMNVEV (reference sequence). The CDR3 region has the DNA TGTGCCAGCAGTTTTGGGACTAGCGGCCTTGGGTACATTCAGTACTTC. This gives the protein CASSFGTSGLGYIQYF.

The rearrangement links TRBV6-4 to TRBJ2-1, with 11 bases matching TRBD1. V shed 2 bases, J shed 2 bases, and the junction held 5 bases outside the gene matches. CDR1 MRHNA and CDR2 SNTAGT come from the germline V gene. This CDR3 has 17 residues. The CDR3 spells CASSDTRTGGPYNEQFF. The CDR3 DNA is TGTGCCAGCAGTGACACCAGGACAGGGGGCCCCTACAATGAGCAGTTCTTC.

V usage is TRBV27 and J usage is TRBJ2-3, with 11 bases lining up with TRBD2. CDR3 size: 18 residues. Looked up from germline, CDR1 is MNHEY and CDR2 is SMNVEV (reference sequence). Trimming at V came to 7 bases and at J to 6 bases, leaving 18 bases not matched to a gene. The CDR3 spells CASTSAGVTSGGEDTQYF. The CDR3 nucleotides are TGTGCCAGCACCAGTGCCGGGGTTACTAGCGGGGGTGAGGATACGCAGTATTTT.

The V gene is TRBV28, the J gene TRBJ1-4; 8 nucleotides align to TRBD1. With V trimmed by 3 bases and J by 8 bases, 14 bases remained unmatched. Germline CDR1 reads MDHEN; CDR2 reads SYDVKM. The length of the CDR3 is 17 residues. The CDR3 loop is CASSFGQGARGWEKLFF. DNA for the CDR3: TGTGCCAGCAGTTTTGGCCAGGGGGCGCGAGGTTGGGAAAAACTGTTTTTT.

This clone was detected only a few times. The gene calls are TRBV10-3 and TRBJ2-7; 13 nucleotides align to TRBD2. The CDR3 contains 15 residues. CDR1 and CDR2 (germline): ENHRY, SYGVKD. V shed 5 bases and J 2 bases; nucleotides not matched to a gene: 3. The CDR3 DNA is TGTGCCATCAGTACCGGGACTAGCGGGGCCTACGAGCAGTACTTC. This gives the protein CAISTGTSGAYEQYF.